The 8 T cell receptor beta chains given below trace back to one sample, sequenced in a study of metastatic and nonmetastatic thyroid tumors. Prior to thyroid surgery, none of the patients had received any treatment. TCRdb reprocessed the PCR reads using MiXCR. Of about 38,000 clones in the sample, around 26% were seen once. Sequenced sample: blood. The source of these receptors is a female donor with papillary thyroid cancer or a benign thyroid nodule (not recorded which). Some clones in this sample may be carry-over from other donors' samples.

This clone was seen a handful of times. The V gene is TRBV28, the J gene TRBJ2-7; possibly TRBD2 for D (6 bases). The CDR3 runs to 14 residues. CDR1 and CDR2 (germline): MDHEN, SYDVKM. Trimming took off 5 bases at V and 8 bases at J, with 19 bases between the two ends. The CDR3 loop is CASSPRPGLHKQYF. DNA of the CDR3: TGTGCCAGCAGTCCCCGTCCGGGACTCCACAAGCAGTACTTC.

This clone came up many times. The same CDR3 also results from other DNA sequences found in this sample. This chain joins TRBV7-9 and TRBJ2-5; unclear D gene. The CDR3 sequence is 14 residues long. Looked up from germline, CDR1 is SEHNR and CDR2 is FQNEAQ (reference sequence). V gave up 6 bases and J gave up 5 bases, with 16 bases separating them. CDR3 nucleotide sequence: TGTGCCAGCAGATCCGCCGGGTTAAGGGAGACCCAGTACTTC. It translates to CASRSAGLRETQYF.

The CDR3 nucleotides are TGCAGTGTTCCGGGACAGGACACCTACGAGCAGTACTTC. Translation: CSVPGQDTYEQYF. The rearrangement joins TRBV20-1 to TRBJ2-7, with 8 bases matching TRBD1. The V segment lost 7 bases and the J segment 2 bases; nucleotides outside the gene matches: 7. Germline V gives CDR1 DFQATT, CDR2 SNEGSKA (reference sequence). CDR3 length: 13 amino acids.

This rearrangement joins TRBV27 to TRBJ2-1, with 13 bases identical to TRBD2. Germline V gene data show CDR1 as MNHEY and CDR2 as SMNVEV (reference sequence). With V trimmed by 5 bases and J by 1 base, 5 bases remained unmatched. This CDR3 region has 17 residues. DNA for the CDR3: TGTGCCAGCAGTCTCCGACTAGCGGGAGGTTCCTACAATGAGCAGTTCTTC. As protein: CASSLRLAGGSYNEQFF.

The gene calls are TRBV25-1 and TRBJ1-4, with D tentatively TRBD1 (6 bases). Germline V gives CDR1 MGHDK, CDR2 SYGVNS. This CDR3 region has 15 residues. The germline V and J ends were trimmed by 2 bases and 5 bases, with 12 bases remaining between them. The CDR3 DNA sequence: TGTGCCAGCAGTGAAAAGTGGGGGGGCAATGAAAAACTGTTTTTT. It specifies CASSEKWGGNEKLFF.

This clone rates as medium-sized (0.01 to 0.1%). The rearrangement joins TRBV7-8 to TRBJ1-1; D gene ambiguous. Germline assignment: CDR1 SGHVS and CDR2 FQNEAQ. The CDR3 is 12 amino acids. V gave up 5 bases and J gave up 5 bases, with 9 bases separating them. The CDR3 loop reads CASSGVGTEAFF. The CDR3 DNA reads TGTGCCAGCAGCGGGGTAGGGACTGAAGCTTTCTTT. The variable domain in full, with the rest retrieved from reference TRBV7-8 and TRBJ1-1, is GAGVSQSPRYKVAKRGQDVALRCDPISGHVSLFWYQQALGQGPEFLTYFQNEAQLDKSGLPSDRFFAERPEGSVSTLKIQRTQQEDSAVYLCASSGVGTEAFFGQGTRLTVV.

This clone has a count of ten or more. The CDR3 DNA is TGCAGCGTATCGGGTTCTGGAAACACCATATATTTT. This sequence encodes CSVSGSGNTIYF. This chain connects TRBV29-1 to TRBJ1-3; no definite D call. The CDR3 covers 12 residues. Germline assignment: CDR1 SQVTM and CDR2 ANQGSEA. Trimming removed 6 bases from V and 1 base from J, with 7 bases in between. Full variable domain (rest looked up from reference TRBV29-1 and TRBJ1-3): SAVISQKPSRDICQRGTSLTIQCQVDSQVTMMFWYRQQPGQSLTLIATANQGSEATYESGFVIDKFPISRPNLTFSTLTVSNMSPEDSSIYLCSVSGSGNTIYFGEGSWLTVV.

This clone was observed many times. The chain uses TRBV20-1 and TRBJ2-6, with D perhaps TRBD2 (5 bases). V lost 0 bases and J 2 bases, leaving 8 bases between the germline ends. Germline lookup yields CDR1 DFQATT and CDR2 SNEGSKA (reference sequence). The length of the CDR3 is 15 residues. The CDR3 DNA reads as TGCAGTGCTAGAGATGAGGGAACTGGGGCCAACGTCCTGACTTTC. It encodes CSARDEGTGANVLTF.